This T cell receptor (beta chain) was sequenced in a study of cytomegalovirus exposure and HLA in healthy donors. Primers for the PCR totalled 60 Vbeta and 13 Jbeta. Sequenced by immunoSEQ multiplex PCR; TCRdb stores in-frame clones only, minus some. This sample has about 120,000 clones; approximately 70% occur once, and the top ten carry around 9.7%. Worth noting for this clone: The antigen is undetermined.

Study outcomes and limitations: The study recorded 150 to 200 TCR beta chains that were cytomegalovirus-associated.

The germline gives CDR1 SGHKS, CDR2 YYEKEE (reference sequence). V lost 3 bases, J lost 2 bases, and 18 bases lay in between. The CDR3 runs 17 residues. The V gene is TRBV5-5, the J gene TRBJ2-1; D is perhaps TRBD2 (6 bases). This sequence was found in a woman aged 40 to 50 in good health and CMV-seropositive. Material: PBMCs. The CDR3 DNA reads TGTGCCAGCAGCTCAGCCCTTAGCGGAAGCGCCTACAATGAGCAGTTCTTC. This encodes CASSSALSGSAYNEQFF.